This T cell receptor beta chain came from a study of vaccination effects on CD4 cells after COVID-19. The authors isolated CD4+ T cells after approximately 9 days of culture. The vaccine given was either BNT162b2 or mRNA-1273, in two doses. None of the vaccinated had previously contracted SARS-CoV-2, and their nucleocapsid antibodies tested negative. Points from the study as a whole: Vaccine-induced clones in healthy vaccinees cross-reacted with common cold coronaviruses in only 1 of 255 cases.

TCRdb keeps only in-frame clones here, not all; method: immunoSEQ multiplex PCR. The top ten clones hold about 2.4% of a sample with approximately 66,000 clones, 70% to 80% of them seen once. Regarding this clone: Its antigen is still unknown.

Germline-derived CDR1 and CDR2 are LGHNA and YSLEER. V lost 0 bases, J lost 1 base, and 8 bases stayed unmatched. This CDR3 region has 18 residues. This chain connects TRBV4-3 to TRBJ2-3, with TRBD2 identical over 9 bases. This TCR came from a human donor who received a COVID-19 vaccine. The sample here was CD4+ T cells from PBMCs cultured without peptide, taken after COVID-19 vaccination. The CDR3 here is CASSQERVSGGRTDTQYF. Written as DNA, the CDR3 is TGCGCCAGCAGCCAAGAAAGGGTTAGCGGGGGACGCACAGATACGCAGTATTTT.